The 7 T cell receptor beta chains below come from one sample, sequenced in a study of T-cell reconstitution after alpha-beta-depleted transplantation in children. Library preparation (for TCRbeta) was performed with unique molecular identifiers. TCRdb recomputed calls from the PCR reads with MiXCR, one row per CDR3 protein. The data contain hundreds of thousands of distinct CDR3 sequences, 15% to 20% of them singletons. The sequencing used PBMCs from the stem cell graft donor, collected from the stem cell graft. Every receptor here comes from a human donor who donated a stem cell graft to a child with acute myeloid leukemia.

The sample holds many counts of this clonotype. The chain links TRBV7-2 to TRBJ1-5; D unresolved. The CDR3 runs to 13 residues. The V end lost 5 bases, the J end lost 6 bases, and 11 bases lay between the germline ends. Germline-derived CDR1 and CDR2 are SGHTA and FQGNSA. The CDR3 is CASSPTLTQPQHF. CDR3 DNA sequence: TGTGCCAGCAGCCCTACCCTAACTCAGCCCCAGCATTTT. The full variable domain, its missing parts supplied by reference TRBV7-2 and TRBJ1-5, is GAGVSQSPSNKVTEKGKDVELRCDPISGHTALYWYRQSLGQGLEFLIYFQGNSAPDKSGLPSDRFSAERTGGSVSTLTIQRTQQEDSAVYLCASSPTLTQPQHFGDGTRLSIL.

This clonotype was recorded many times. CDR3 sequence reads: CASSLMLYRRGHWQYF. CDR3 coding DNA: TGCGCCAGCAGCTTGATGCTGTACAGGAGAGGGCATTGGCAGTATTTT. The chain carries TRBV5-1 and TRBJ2-3; the D call may be TRBD1 or TRBD2 (5 bases each). V was clipped by 1 base and J by 11 bases, with 23 bases between them. In germline, CDR1 is SGHRS, CDR2 YFSETQ. The CDR3 has 16 amino acids.

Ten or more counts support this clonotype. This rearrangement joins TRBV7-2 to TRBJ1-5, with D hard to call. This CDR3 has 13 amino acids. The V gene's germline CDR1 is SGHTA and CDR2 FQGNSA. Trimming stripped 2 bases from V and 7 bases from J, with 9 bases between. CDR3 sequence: CASSLSQGQPQHF. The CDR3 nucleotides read TGTGCCAGCAGCTTAAGTCAAGGGCAGCCCCAGCATTTT.

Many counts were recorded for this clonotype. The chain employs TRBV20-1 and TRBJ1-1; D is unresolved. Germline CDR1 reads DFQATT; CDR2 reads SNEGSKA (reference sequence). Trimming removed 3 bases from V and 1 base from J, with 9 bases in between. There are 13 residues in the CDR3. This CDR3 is CSARGIGNTEAFF. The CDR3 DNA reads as TGCAGTGCTAGGGGCATAGGGAACACTGAAGCTTTCTTT.

CDR3 coding DNA: TGTGCCACGCACAAAAGGGTCCTGACAGGGGGTGGCACTGAAGCTTTCTTT. This codes for CATHKRVLTGGGTEAFF. V is TRBV6-2 or TRBV6-3 and J is TRBJ1-1; 9 nucleotides line up with TRBD1. Germline CDR1 reads MNHEY; CDR2 reads SVGEGT. This CDR3 has 17 residues. V trimming: 10 bases; J trimming: 4 bases; junction bases outside the gene matches: 19.

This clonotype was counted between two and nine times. The CDR3 DNA follows: TGTGCCATCAGTGAGTTGGAATACGGGACCGCCTTTAAAAAGCAGTACTTC. Its protein is CAISELEYGTAFKKQYF. This chain joins TRBV10-3 and TRBJ2-7; TRBD1 or TRBD2 may be the D gene (5 bases each). There are 17 residues in the CDR3. Germline CDR1 is ENHRY and CDR2 is SYGVKD. Trimming left V 1 base short and J 8 bases short, with 24 bases between.

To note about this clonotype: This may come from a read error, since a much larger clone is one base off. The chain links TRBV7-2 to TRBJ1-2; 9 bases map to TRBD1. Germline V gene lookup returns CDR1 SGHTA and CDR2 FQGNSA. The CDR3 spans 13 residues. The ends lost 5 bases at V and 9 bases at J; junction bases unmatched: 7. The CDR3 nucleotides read TGTGCCAGCAGCACGACAGGGGGGGATAGCTACACCTTC. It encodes CASSTTGGDSYTF.